Reported below is one T cell receptor beta chain. The study ran its PCR with 60 Vbeta and 13 Jbeta primers. TCRdb keeps only in-frame clones here, not all; method: immunoSEQ multiplex PCR. The profile shows about 230,000 clones, around 89% of them singletons. CDR1 is SGDLS, CDR2 YYNGEE, per germline. The CDR3 has 16 residues. Trimming at V came to 0 bases and at J to 7 bases, leaving 10 bases not matched to a gene. This sample was taken from a study of cytomegalovirus exposure and HLA in healthy donors. The chain is built from TRBV9 and TRBJ2-1, with 7 bases identical to TRBD2. The receptor comes from a woman aged 18-35 years in good health and CMV-seronegative. Sequencing was carried out using PBMCs. CDR3 amino acids: CASSVEVGGPSNEQFF. DNA of the CDR3: TGTGCCAGCAGCGTAGAGGTGGGAGGGCCTTCGAATGAGCAGTTCTTC.